Listed here are 26 T cell receptor beta chains from one sample, sequenced in a study of T cells after yellow fever vaccination. From the 5' RACE reads, TCRdb called clonotypes with MiXCR, one entry per CDR3 protein. The sample consists of around 610,000 distinct CDR3 sequences, about 13% of them appearing once. Sequenced material: PBMCs, taken on the day of the yellow fever booster vaccination. These receptors originate from a man aged 25-45 years who received the YFV17D yellow fever vaccine.

The chain links TRBV19 to TRBJ2-1; a weak D match, TRBD1 (5 bases). Trimming took 2 bases from V and 0 from J, leaving 14 bases between them. In germline, CDR1 is LNHDA, CDR2 SQIVND (reference sequence). The CDR3 runs 17 residues. This CDR3 reads CASSISGSRVSYNEQFF. As DNA, the CDR3 is TGTGCCAGTAGTATATCGGGCTCCAGGGTCTCCTACAATGAGCAGTTCTTC.

V and J are TRBV27 and TRBJ2-5, with TRBD2 matching over 9 bases. This CDR3 region has 19 residues. Germline V gene sequence: CDR1 MNHEY, CDR2 SMNVEV (reference sequence). With 4 bases clipped from V and 4 bases from J, the junction kept 19 bases outside the gene matches. Written as DNA, the CDR3 is TGTGCCAGCAGTTCCAACCCGCTGAGTATAGCGGGAGTTTCAGAGACCCAGTACTTC. Amino acid sequence: CASSSNPLSIAGVSETQYF.

This clonotype was observed a handful of times. The rearrangement uses TRBV14 and TRBJ1-2; 9 nucleotides agree with TRBD1. The germline gives CDR1 SGHDN, CDR2 FVKESK. CDR3 size: 16 residues. J lost 6 bases, V lost 4 bases, and 12 bases had no gene match. In nucleotides, the CDR3 is TGTGCCAGCAGCCTAGCGACAGGGGGAGTTTTGGATGGCTACACCTTC. It codes for CASSLATGGVLDGYTF.

This clonotype showed up just a few times. This chain joins TRBV5-1 and TRBJ1-1; the D is unclear. The V end was cut by 0 bases, the J end by 1 base, with 7 bases between. The CDR3 has 14 amino acids. Per germline, CDR1 SGHRS and CDR2 YFSETQ. The CDR3 sequence: CASSLEAANTEAFF. CDR3 DNA: TGCGCCAGCAGCTTGGAAGCCGCGAACACTGAAGCTTTCTTT.

This clonotype appeared a few times. The chain links TRBV29-1 to TRBJ2-1; tentative D call: TRBD2 (9 bases). Germline CDR1 is SQVTM and CDR2 is ANQGSEA. The length of the CDR3 is 19 residues. V was shortened by 3 bases and J by 1 base, with 25 bases between the two germline ends. CDR3 sequence reads: CSVDPDRARLAESYNEQFF. The CDR3 nucleotides read TGCAGCGTTGACCCGGACAGGGCCCGACTAGCGGAGTCCTACAATGAGCAGTTCTTC.

This chain connects TRBV4-2 to TRBJ1-2; D possibly corresponds to TRBD1 (6 bases). This CDR3 has 13 residues. From germline, CDR1 is LGHNA and CDR2 YNFKEQ. The germline V and J ends were trimmed by 10 bases and 8 bases, with 20 bases remaining between them. The CDR3 DNA sequence: TGTGCCACCCGCCGCCCGGGGGGCTGGGGCTACACCTTC. Amino acids: CATRRPGGWGYTF.

This CDR3 is CASSLMSNYGYTF. The CDR3 DNA follows: TGTGCCAGCAGCTTAATGTCCAACTATGGCTACACCTTC. The chain has TRBV7-2 and TRBJ1-2; D is undetermined. Trimming shortened V by 2 bases and J by 2 bases, and 6 bases separated the two germline ends. Germline CDR1 is SGHTA and CDR2 is FQGNSA. There are 13 residues in the CDR3.

This clonotype was counted a few times. The chain combines TRBV29-1 with TRBJ2-7; D might be TRBD2 (5 bases). Trimming stripped 5 bases from V and 5 bases from J, with 16 bases between. CDR1 and CDR2 (germline): SQVTM, ANQGSEA. This CDR3 has 13 residues. The CDR3 is CSVRLGVLDEQYF. The CDR3 bases are TGCAGCGTTCGACTGGGAGTTTTGGACGAGCAGTACTTC.

The chain couples TRBV5-4 to TRBJ2-7; either TRBD1 or TRBD2 may fit D (6 bases each). Germline CDR1 SGHNT, CDR2 YYREEE (reference sequence). V was cut by 4 bases and J by 6 bases, with 23 bases left in between. This CDR3 comprises 16 residues. The CDR3 reads CASSPTPGGRGFEQYF. CDR3 bases: TGTGCCAGCAGCCCAACACCCGGGGGCCGGGGTTTCGAGCAGTACTTC.

CDR3: CASSSQGGGEPQHF. In DNA form, the CDR3 reads TGTGCCAGCAGTTCACAGGGGGGAGGTGAGCCCCAGCATTTT. This sequence joins TRBV5-4 and TRBJ1-5; 8 bases fit TRBD1. Looked up from germline, CDR1 is SGHNT and CDR2 is YYREEE (reference sequence). Trimming at V came to 5 bases and at J to 8 bases, leaving 9 bases not matched to a gene. The CDR3 extends over 14 amino acids.

This clonotype was counted at least ten times. CDR3 in amino acids: CASSSGLDTQYF. CDR3 DNA sequence: TGTGCCAGCAGCTCGGGTTTAGATACGCAGTATTTT. This rearrangement joins TRBV7-2 to TRBJ2-3; D is ambiguous. The germline V gene encodes CDR1 SGHTA and CDR2 FQGNSA. The CDR3 covers 12 residues. Trimming cost V 4 bases and J 5 bases, with 7 bases left between them.

The DNA of the CDR3 is TGTGCCAGTAGTCCAGGACAGGGGTATGAAAAACTGTTTTTT. Translated: CASSPGQGYEKLFF. The V call is TRBV19, the J call TRBJ1-4; 9 bases are shared with TRBD1. The CDR3 sequence is 14 residues long. Germline CDR1 LNHDA, CDR2 SQIVND (reference sequence). V lost 5 bases and J lost 6; bases outside the gene matches: 4.

This chain uses TRBV30 with TRBJ2-7; TRBD2 aligns across 7 bases. The CDR3 length is 15 residues. Germline loops: CDR1 GTSNPN, CDR2 SVGIG (reference sequence). The V gene end was trimmed by 3 bases and the J gene end by 2 bases; junction bases not matched to a gene: 10. CDR3 sequence: CAWRGSGTIAYEQYF. DNA of the CDR3: TGTGCCTGGAGGGGTTCGGGGACTATTGCCTACGAGCAGTACTTC.

This clonotype was seen a few times. The rearrangement uses TRBV9 and TRBJ2-7, with a weak D call TRBD2 (5 bases). Deletions cut 4 bases from V and 0 bases from J, with 29 bases between. Germline V lookup: CDR1 SGDLS, CDR2 YYNGEE. The CDR3 is made up of 20 amino acids. The CDR3 spells CASSSDPPSFSAKSSYEQYF. The CDR3 DNA reads as TGTGCCAGCAGCTCAGACCCCCCCTCTTTTAGCGCAAAGAGCTCCTACGAGCAGTACTTC.

This clonotype occurred a few times. The genes are TRBV27 and TRBJ2-7, with 7 positions matching TRBD2. The CDR3 runs 14 residues. V shed 0 bases, J shed 6 bases, and the junction held 5 bases outside the gene matches. Germline values: CDR1 MNHEY, CDR2 SMNVEV (reference sequence). The DNA for the CDR3 is TGTGCCAGCAGTTTATCCCCGGGAGGAGGCGAGCAGTACTTC. Translating gives CASSLSPGGGEQYF.

This clonotype was recorded at least ten times. The chain's CDR3 is CASSLSETYEQYF. The CDR3 nucleotides read TGTGCCAGCAGCTTGTCTGAAACCTACGAGCAGTACTTC. The rearrangement links TRBV5-6 to TRBJ2-7, with D uncertain. The germline V and J ends were trimmed by 1 base and 2 bases, with 7 bases remaining between them. Per the germline V gene, CDR1 is SGHDT and CDR2 is YYEEEE. The length of the CDR3 is 13 residues.

This chain joins TRBV29-1 and TRBJ2-1, with 12 bases lining up with TRBD2. The CDR3 covers 16 residues. The J segment lost 3 bases and the V segment lost 3 bases, leaving 6 bases of the junction unmatched. Germline loops: CDR1 SQVTM, CDR2 ANQGSEA. The CDR3 DNA is TGCAGCGTTGACCCCCTGACTAGCGGGAGCTACAATGAGCAGTTCTTC. This codes for CSVDPLTSGSYNEQFF.

This clonotype was detected only a few times. V and J are TRBV5-6 and TRBJ2-3, with D perhaps being TRBD1 or TRBD2 (5 bases each). Deletions cut 2 bases from V and 4 bases from J, with 14 bases between. The CDR3 sequence is 15 residues long. Germline values: CDR1 SGHDT, CDR2 YYEEEE. CDR3 sequence: CASSFGGVVSDTQYF. The CDR3 DNA reads as TGTGCCAGCAGCTTTGGGGGTGTAGTCTCAGATACGCAGTATTTT.

The V call is TRBV7-2, the J call TRBJ2-3; TRBD2 aligns across 7 bases. Per the germline V gene, CDR1 is SGHTA and CDR2 is FQGNSA. V was clipped by 6 bases and J by 3 bases; unmatched bases: 6. The CDR3 extends over 14 amino acids. The CDR3 is CASSSAGRTDTQYF. DNA for the CDR3: TGTGCCAGCAGTTCAGCGGGAAGAACAGATACGCAGTATTTT. The whole variable domain, remainder taken from reference TRBV7-2 and TRBJ2-3, is GAGVSQSPSNKVTEKGKDVELRCDPISGHTALYWYRQSLGQGLEFLIYFQGNSAPDKSGLPSDRFSAERTGGSVSTLTIQRTQQEDSAVYLCASSSAGRTDTQYFGPGTRLTVL.

There are many counts of this clonotype. The V and J genes are TRBV29-1 and TRBJ2-7; 9 bases align to TRBD2. There are 13 residues in the CDR3. Trimming at V came to 4 bases and at J to 3 bases, leaving 4 bases not matched to a gene. Germline CDR1 and CDR2: SQVTM and ANQGSEA. The CDR3 region is CSVGVSGSYEQYF. For the CDR3, the DNA is TGCAGCGTTGGCGTTAGCGGGAGCTACGAGCAGTACTTC.

This clonotype was counted only a few times. The chain is built from TRBV10-3 and TRBJ1-3, with 9 bases lining up with TRBD1. Germline V gene lookup returns CDR1 ENHRY and CDR2 SYGVKD. CDR3 length equals 15 residues. The V and J ends lost 4 bases and 4 bases, in that order; junction bases with no gene match: 5. The CDR3: CAISGGQGDGNTIYF. The CDR3 coding sequence is TGTGCCATCAGTGGGGGACAGGGCGACGGAAACACCATATATTTT.

This clonotype has more than one count but fewer than ten. This rearrangement joins TRBV20-1 to TRBJ2-7; a weak D match, TRBD1 (6 bases). The CDR3 runs to 13 residues. Germline V gene data show CDR1 as DFQATT and CDR2 as SNEGSKA (reference sequence). Trimming pared 6 bases from V and 3 bases from J, leaving 15 bases between. The chain's CDR3 is CSAEDRGGYEQYF. For the CDR3, the DNA is TGCAGTGCAGAAGACAGAGGGGGCTACGAGCAGTACTTC.

This clonotype turned up a few times. CDR3 bases: TGTGCCAGCAGCTTACTACAGGGGGGGAATTCACCCCTCCACTTT. Residues: CASSLLQGGNSPLHF. The chain carries TRBV7-2 and TRBJ1-6, with 8 bases lining up with TRBD1. There are 15 residues in the CDR3. The ends lost 2 bases at V and 7 bases at J; junction bases unmatched: 4. In germline, CDR1 is SGHTA, CDR2 FQGNSA.

This chain links TRBV19 with TRBJ1-5; D may be TRBD1 (5 bases). The CDR3 contains 15 residues. Germline V gene data show CDR1 as LNHDA and CDR2 as SQIVND (reference sequence). Deletions cut 6 bases from V and 0 bases from J, with 12 bases between. The CDR3 sequence: CASSTQVDSNQPQHF. The DNA of the CDR3 is TGTGCCAGTAGCACACAGGTGGATAGCAATCAGCCCCAGCATTTT.

The chain links TRBV20-1 to TRBJ2-7, with 10 bases identical to TRBD2. The CDR3 covers 15 residues. Germline V gene sequence: CDR1 DFQATT, CDR2 SNEGSKA (reference sequence). V was pared by 0 bases and J by 5 bases, with 7 bases of the junction left unmatched. Written as DNA, the CDR3 is TGCAGTGCTAGAGATGACACTAGCGGGACGGACGAGCAGTACTTC. This sequence encodes CSARDDTSGTDEQYF.

V usage is TRBV7-6 and J usage is TRBJ2-7; D is possibly TRBD2 (6 bases). The CDR3 is made up of 15 amino acids. V was cut by 5 bases and J by 2 bases, with 16 bases left in between. Germline V gene sequence: CDR1 SGHVS, CDR2 FNYEAQ. Here the CDR3 DNA reads TGTGCCAGCAGCCTCGACGGCGGGGCCCCCTACGAGCAGTACTTC. It yields the protein CASSLDGGAPYEQYF. The full variable domain, completed using reference TRBV7-6 and TRBJ2-7, is GAGVSQSPRYKVTKRGQDVALRCDPISGHVSLYWYRQALGQGPEFLTYFNYEAQQDKSGLPNDRFSAERPEGSISTLTIQRTEQRDSAMYRCASSLDGGAPYEQYFGPGTRLTVT.